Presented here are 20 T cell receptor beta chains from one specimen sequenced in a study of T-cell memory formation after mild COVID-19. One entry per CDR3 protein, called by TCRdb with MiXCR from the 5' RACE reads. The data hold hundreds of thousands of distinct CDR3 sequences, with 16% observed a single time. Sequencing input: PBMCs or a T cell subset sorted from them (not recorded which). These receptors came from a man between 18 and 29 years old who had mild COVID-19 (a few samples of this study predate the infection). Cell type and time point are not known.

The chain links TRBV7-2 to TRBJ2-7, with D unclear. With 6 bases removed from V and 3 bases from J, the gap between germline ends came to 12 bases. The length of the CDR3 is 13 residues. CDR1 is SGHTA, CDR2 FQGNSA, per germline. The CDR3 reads CASSPSRVYEQYF. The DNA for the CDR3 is TGTGCCAGCAGTCCCAGCCGGGTCTACGAGCAGTACTTC.

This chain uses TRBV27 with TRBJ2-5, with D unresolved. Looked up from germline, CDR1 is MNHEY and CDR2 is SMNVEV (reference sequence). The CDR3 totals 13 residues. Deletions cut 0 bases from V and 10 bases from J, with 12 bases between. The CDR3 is CASSLSGSPNQYF. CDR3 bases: TGTGCCAGCAGTTTATCAGGGTCCCCCAACCAGTACTTC.

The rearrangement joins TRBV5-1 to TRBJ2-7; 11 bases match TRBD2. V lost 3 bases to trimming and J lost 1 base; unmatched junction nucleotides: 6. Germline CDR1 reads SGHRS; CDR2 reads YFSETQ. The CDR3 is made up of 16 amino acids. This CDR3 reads CASSSSGGTSSYEQYF. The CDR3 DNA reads TGCGCCAGCAGCTCTAGCGGGGGGACGAGTTCCTACGAGCAGTACTTC.

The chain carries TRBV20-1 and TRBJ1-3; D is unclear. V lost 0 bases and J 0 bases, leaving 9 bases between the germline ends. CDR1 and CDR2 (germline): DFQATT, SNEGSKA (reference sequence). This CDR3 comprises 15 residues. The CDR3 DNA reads TGCAGTGCTAGAGATAGCCAGAACTCTGGAAACACCATATATTTT. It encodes CSARDSQNSGNTIYF.

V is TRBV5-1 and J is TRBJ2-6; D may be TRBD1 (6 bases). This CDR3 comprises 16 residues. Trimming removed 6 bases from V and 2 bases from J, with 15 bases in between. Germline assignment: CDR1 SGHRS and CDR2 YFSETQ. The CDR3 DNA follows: TGCGCCAGCACCCAGACAGGAGGTGCTGGGGCCAACGTCCTGACTTTC. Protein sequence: CASTQTGGAGANVLTF.

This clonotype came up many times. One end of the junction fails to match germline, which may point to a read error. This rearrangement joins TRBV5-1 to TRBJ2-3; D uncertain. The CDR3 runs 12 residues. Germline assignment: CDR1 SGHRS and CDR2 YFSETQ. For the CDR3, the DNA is TGTGCCAGCAGTTTCTCCACAGATACGCAGTATTTT. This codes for CASSFSTDTQYF.

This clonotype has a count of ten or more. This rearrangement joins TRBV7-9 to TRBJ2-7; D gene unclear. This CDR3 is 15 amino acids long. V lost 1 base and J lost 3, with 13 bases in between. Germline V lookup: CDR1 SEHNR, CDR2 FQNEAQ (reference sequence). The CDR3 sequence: CASSLGSTGNYEQYF. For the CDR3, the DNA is TGTGCCAGCAGCTTAGGTTCGACTGGGAACTACGAGCAGTACTTC. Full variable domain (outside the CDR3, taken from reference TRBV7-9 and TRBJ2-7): DTGVSQNPRHKITKRGQNVTFRCDPISEHNRLYWYRQTLGQGPEFLTYFQNEAQLEKSRLLSDRFSAERPKGSFSTLEIQRTEQGDSAMYLCASSLGSTGNYEQYFGPGTRLTVT.

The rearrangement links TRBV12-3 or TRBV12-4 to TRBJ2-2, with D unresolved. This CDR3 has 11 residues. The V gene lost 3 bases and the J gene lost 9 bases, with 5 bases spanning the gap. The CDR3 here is CASSFSRELFF. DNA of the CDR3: TGTGCCAGCAGTTTTAGCCGGGAGCTGTTTTTT.

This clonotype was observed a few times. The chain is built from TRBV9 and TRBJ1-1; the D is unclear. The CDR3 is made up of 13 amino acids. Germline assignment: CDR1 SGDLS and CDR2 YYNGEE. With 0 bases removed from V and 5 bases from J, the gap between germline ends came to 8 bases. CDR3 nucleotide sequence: TGTGCCAGCAGCGTAGATGAAGCGACTGAAGCTTTCTTT. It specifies CASSVDEATEAFF. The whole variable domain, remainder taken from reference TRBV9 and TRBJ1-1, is DSGVTQTPKHLITATGQRVTLRCSPRSGDLSVYWYQQSLDQGLQFLIQYYNGEERAKGNILERFSAQQFPDLHSELNLSSLELGDSALYFCASSVDEATEAFFGQGTRLTVV.

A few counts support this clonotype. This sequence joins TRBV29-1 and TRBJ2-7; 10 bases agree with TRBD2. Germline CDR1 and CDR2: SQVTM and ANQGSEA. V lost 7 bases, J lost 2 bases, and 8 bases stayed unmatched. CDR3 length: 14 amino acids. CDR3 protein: CSASLAGAAYEQYF. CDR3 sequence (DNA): TGCAGCGCAAGCCTAGCGGGGGCCGCCTACGAGCAGTACTTC.

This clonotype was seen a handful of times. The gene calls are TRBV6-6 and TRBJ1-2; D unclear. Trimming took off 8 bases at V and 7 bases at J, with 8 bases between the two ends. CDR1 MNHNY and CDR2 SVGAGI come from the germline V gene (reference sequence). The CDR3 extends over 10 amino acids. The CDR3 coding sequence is TGTGCCAGCGCGGGGTCTGGCTACACCTTC. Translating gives CASAGSGYTF.

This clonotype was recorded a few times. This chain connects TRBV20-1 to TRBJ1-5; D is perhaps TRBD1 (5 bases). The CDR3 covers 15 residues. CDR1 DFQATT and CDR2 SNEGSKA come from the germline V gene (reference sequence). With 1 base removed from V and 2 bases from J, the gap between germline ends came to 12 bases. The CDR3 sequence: CSARVPMGGNQPQHF. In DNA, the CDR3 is TGCAGTGCTAGAGTTCCCATGGGGGGCAATCAGCCCCAGCATTTT.

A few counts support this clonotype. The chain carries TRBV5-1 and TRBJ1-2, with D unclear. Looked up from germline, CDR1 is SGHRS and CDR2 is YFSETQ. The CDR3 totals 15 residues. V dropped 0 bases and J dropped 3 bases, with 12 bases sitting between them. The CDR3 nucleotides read TGCGCCAGCAGCTTGGATCCGGGAACGGACTATGGCTACACCTTC. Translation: CASSLDPGTDYGYTF.

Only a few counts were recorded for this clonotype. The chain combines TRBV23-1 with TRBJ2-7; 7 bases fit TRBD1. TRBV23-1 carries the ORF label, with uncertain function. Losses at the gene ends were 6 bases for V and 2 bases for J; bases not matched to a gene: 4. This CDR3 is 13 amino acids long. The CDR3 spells CASSLQGTYEQYV. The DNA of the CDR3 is TGCGCCAGCAGCCTACAGGGGACCTACGAGCAGTACGTC.

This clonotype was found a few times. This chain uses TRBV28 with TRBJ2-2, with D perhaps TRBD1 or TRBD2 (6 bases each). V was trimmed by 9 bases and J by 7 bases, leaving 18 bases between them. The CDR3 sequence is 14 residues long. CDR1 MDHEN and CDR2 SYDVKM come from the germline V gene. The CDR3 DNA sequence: TGTGCCAGTGGGGCGGGACACCCAAACGGGGAGCTGTTTTTT. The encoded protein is CASGAGHPNGELFF.

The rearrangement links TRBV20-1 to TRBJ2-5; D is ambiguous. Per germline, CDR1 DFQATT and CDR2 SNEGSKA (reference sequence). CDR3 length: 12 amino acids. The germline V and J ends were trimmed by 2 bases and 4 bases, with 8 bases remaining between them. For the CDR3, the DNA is TGCAGTGCTAGACTAGTCGGAGAGACCCAGTACTTC. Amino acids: CSARLVGETQYF.

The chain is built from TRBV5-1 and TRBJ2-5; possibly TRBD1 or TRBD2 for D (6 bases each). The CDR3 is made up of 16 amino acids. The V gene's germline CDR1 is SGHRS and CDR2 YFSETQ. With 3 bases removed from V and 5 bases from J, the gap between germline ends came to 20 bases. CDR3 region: CASSYLGGSIGETQYF. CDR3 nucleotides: TGCGCCAGCAGCTACCTCGGGGGCAGTATTGGTGAGACCCAGTACTTC.

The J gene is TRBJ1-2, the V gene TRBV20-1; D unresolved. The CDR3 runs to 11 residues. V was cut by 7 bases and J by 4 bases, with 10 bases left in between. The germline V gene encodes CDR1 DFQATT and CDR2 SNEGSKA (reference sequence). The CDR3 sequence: CSVPILYGYTF. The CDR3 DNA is TGCAGTGTCCCGATCCTCTATGGCTACACCTTC.

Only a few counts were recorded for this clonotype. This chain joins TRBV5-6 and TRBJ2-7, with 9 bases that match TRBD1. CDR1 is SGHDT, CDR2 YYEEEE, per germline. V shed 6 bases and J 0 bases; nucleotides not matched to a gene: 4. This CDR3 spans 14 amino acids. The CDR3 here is CASTKTGGSYEQYF. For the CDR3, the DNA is TGTGCCAGCACTAAGACAGGGGGCTCCTACGAGCAGTACTTC.

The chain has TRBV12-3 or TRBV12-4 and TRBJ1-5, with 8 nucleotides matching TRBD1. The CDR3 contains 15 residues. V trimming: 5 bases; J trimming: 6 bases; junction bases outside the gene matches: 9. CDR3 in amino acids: CASSPLTGEGQPQHF. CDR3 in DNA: TGTGCCAGCAGTCCTCTGACAGGGGAGGGTCAGCCCCAGCATTTT.